The next 10 T cell receptor beta chains were all read from a single sample in a study of blood T cell repertoires in COVID-19. Here immunoSEQ multiplex PCR was the method, and the copy in TCRdb shows in-frame clones only, minus some. This repertoire shows roughly 180,000 clones, roughly four fifths found once; its top ten account for roughly 11%. Sequencing input: PBMCs or T cells enriched from blood (not recorded which). These receptors were obtained from a man in his fifties or sixties who had recovered from COVID-19.

The chain recombines TRBV30 with TRBJ2-3; 9 nucleotides match TRBD1. Germline V gives CDR1 GTSNPN, CDR2 SVGIG (reference sequence). The CDR3 runs to 14 residues. V trimming: 7 bases; J trimming: 4 bases; junction bases outside the gene matches: 9. CDR3 residues: CAYSGTGSSDTQYF. CDR3 coding DNA: TGTGCCTACTCCGGGACAGGGAGCTCAGATACGCAGTATTTT.

This chain uses TRBV6-2 or TRBV6-3 with TRBJ2-5; 9 bases match TRBD2. Germline assignment: CDR1 MNHEY and CDR2 SVGEGT. V trimming: 4 bases; J trimming: 1 base; junction bases outside the gene matches: 4. This CDR3 has 15 residues. CDR3 nucleotides: TGTGCCAGCAGTTGGGTTAGCGGGGGCCAAGAGACCCAGTACTTC. As protein: CASSWVSGGQETQYF.

The chain uses TRBV28 and TRBJ1-2; D is unclear. Trimming removed 11 bases from V and 4 bases from J, with 11 bases in between. This CDR3 has 11 residues. Germline loops: CDR1 MDHEN, CDR2 SYDVKM. DNA for the CDR3: TGTGCCGCCCGGGGTATCTATGGCTACACCTTC. Its translation: CAARGIYGYTF.

The chain links TRBV5-1 to TRBJ2-7; 9 bases line up with TRBD1. V shed 4 bases and J 8 bases; nucleotides not matched to a gene: 16. CDR1 SGHRS and CDR2 YFSETQ come from the germline V gene. The CDR3 covers 16 residues. The CDR3, as DNA: TGCGCCAGCAGCGACGAGGGAAGGGGACAGGGATACCAGCAGTACTTC. Translated: CASSDEGRGQGYQQYF.

The V gene is TRBV28, the J gene TRBJ1-1; D is ambiguous. The length of the CDR3 is 15 residues. V was shortened by 7 bases and J by 3 bases, with 18 bases between the two germline ends. Germline CDR1 MDHEN, CDR2 SYDVKM. CDR3 in amino acids: CASNVAYRFDTEAFF. CDR3 DNA sequence: TGTGCCAGCAATGTGGCTTATCGTTTCGACACTGAAGCTTTCTTT.

The V and J genes are TRBV27 and TRBJ2-3, with D uncertain. Germline loops: CDR1 MNHEY, CDR2 SMNVEV (reference sequence). The V and J ends lost 6 bases and 0 bases respectively, with 4 bases between them. CDR3 length: 12 residues. The CDR3: CASSGSTDTQYF. CDR3 coding DNA: TGTGCCAGCAGCGGTAGCACAGATACGCAGTATTTT.

The CDR3 spells CASSNLDIADEQFF. The CDR3, as DNA: TGTGCCAGCAGCAACCTAGATATAGCGGATGAGCAGTTCTTC. The chain links TRBV5-4 to TRBJ2-1; D possibly corresponds to TRBD2 (6 bases). This CDR3 region has 14 residues. The germline gives CDR1 SGHNT, CDR2 YYREEE (reference sequence). Trimming removed 4 bases from V and 8 bases from J, with 16 bases in between.

The CDR3 loop reads CAWSVFRGGHGYEQYF. For the CDR3, the DNA is TGTGCCTGGAGTGTATTTCGAGGGGGCCACGGGTACGAGCAGTACTTC. V usage is TRBV30 and J usage is TRBJ2-7; 7 nucleotides align to TRBD1. CDR1 is GTSNPN and CDR2 is SVGIG in the germline V gene (reference sequence). This CDR3 spans 16 amino acids. J lost 4 bases, V lost 0 bases, and 12 bases had no gene match.

The chain uses TRBV4-1 and TRBJ2-5, with TRBD1 matching over 9 bases. CDR1 and CDR2 from the germline V gene are MGHRA and YSYEKL. This CDR3 comprises 15 residues. V lost 3 bases, J lost 2 bases, and 4 bases stayed unmatched. CDR3 in amino acids: CASSQGTGWQETQYF. Here the CDR3 DNA reads TGCGCCAGCAGCCAGGGGACAGGGTGGCAAGAGACCCAGTACTTC.

This chain joins TRBV2 and TRBJ2-3, with D perhaps TRBD1 (5 bases). The CDR3 runs 14 residues. The germline V gene encodes CDR1 SNHLY and CDR2 FYNNEI. The V end lost 4 bases, the J end lost 4 bases, and 12 bases lay between the germline ends. CDR3 sequence: CASSGVGAPDTQYF. In DNA, the CDR3 is TGTGCCAGCAGTGGGGTAGGGGCCCCAGATACGCAGTATTTT.